This T cell receptor (beta chain) was observed in a study of cytomegalovirus exposure and HLA in healthy donors. This clone came up a few times. Primers: 60 Vbeta forward and 13 Jbeta reverse. Generated by immunoSEQ multiplex PCR, the TCRdb table keeps only in-frame clones and is missing some. The table lists around 140,000 clones, 60% to 80% of them singletons. The CDR3 length is 14 residues. Trimming cost V 0 bases and J 4 bases; bases outside gene matches: 1. Germline values: CDR1 LGHNA, CDR2 YSLEER. The V and J genes are TRBV4-3 and TRBJ1-2; 8 positions agree with TRBD1. Sequenced sample: PBMCs. The TCR comes from a female donor in good health and CMV-seronegative. The CDR3 DNA reads TGCGCCAGCAGCCAAGAGCAGGGGGCCTATGGCTACACCTTC. This sequence encodes CASSQEQGAYGYTF.